The 7 T cell receptor beta chains presented below share a single source sample, sequenced in a study of T-cell reconstitution after alpha-beta-depleted transplantation in children. A TCRbeta library incorporating unique molecular identifiers was prepared. TCRdb ran MiXCR on the PCR reads and lists one entry per CDR3 protein. The top ten hold over 6% of the sample, which has around 270,000 distinct CDR3 sequences, around 10% seen once. The material was PBMCs, obtained before TCRalphabeta/CD19-depleted stem cell transplant. Every receptor here comes from a boy younger than two with acute myeloid leukemia, due to receive a stem cell transplant.

This clonotype was observed at least ten times. The chain has TRBV5-1 and TRBJ2-7; D may correspond to TRBD1 or TRBD2 (5 bases each). Germline-derived CDR1 and CDR2 are SGHRS and YFSETQ. The V gene lost 2 bases and the J gene lost 3 bases, with 12 bases spanning the gap. CDR3 length: 14 amino acids. The CDR3 region is CASSLGTGHYEQYF. DNA of the CDR3: TGCGCCAGCAGCTTAGGGACGGGTCACTACGAGCAGTACTTC.

The chain couples TRBV4-2 to TRBJ1-1; 8 bases fit TRBD1. Germline-derived CDR1 and CDR2 are LGHNA and YNFKEQ. This CDR3 has 16 amino acids. The V and J ends lost 1 base and 0 bases, in that order; junction bases with no gene match: 4. The CDR3 DNA follows: TGTGCCAGCAGCCAAGGCTGGACAGGGTTGAACACTGAAGCTTTCTTT. The encoded protein is CASSQGWTGLNTEAFF.

There are many counts of this clonotype. The chain is built from TRBV30 and TRBJ1-5; 8 positions agree with TRBD1. CDR3 size: 18 residues. Looked up from germline, CDR1 is GTSNPN and CDR2 is SVGIG (reference sequence). Trimming at V came to 2 bases and at J to 0 bases, leaving 12 bases not matched to a gene. CDR3 region: CAWSPLGQGVYSNQPQHF. As DNA, the CDR3 is TGTGCCTGGAGTCCCCTCGGACAGGGCGTCTATAGCAATCAGCCCCAGCATTTT.

This clonotype was seen many times. The rearrangement joins TRBV3-1 to TRBJ2-7; no reliable D call. Germline values: CDR1 LGHDT, CDR2 YNNKEL (reference sequence). Trimming took 4 bases from V and 0 from J, leaving 16 bases between them. The CDR3 is 16 amino acids. CDR3 bases: TGTGCCAGCAGCCCTAGTCCGCTTCTCAGCTCCTACGAGCAGTACTTC. This gives the protein CASSPSPLLSSYEQYF.

This clonotype was recorded at least ten times. The CDR3 spells CRVPFREQYF. Here the CDR3 DNA reads TGCAGGGTTCCCTTTAGGGAGCAGTACTTC. The gene calls are TRBV20-1 and TRBJ2-7, with no clear D. CDR3 length: 10 residues. Germline V gene lookup returns CDR1 DFQATT and CDR2 SNEGSKA (reference sequence).

The table lists this clonotype with many counts. V usage is TRBV10-3 and J usage is TRBJ1-2, with TRBD1 matching over 9 bases. The CDR3 consists of 13 residues. Unmatched junction bases numbered 7, after V lost 7 bases and J lost 7 bases. CDR1 and CDR2 (germline): ENHRY, SYGVKD. The CDR3 nucleotides read TGTGCCATCACCGGGACAGGGAAGGGTGGCTACACCTTC. Protein: CAITGTGKGGYTF.

In this sample, this clonotype turned up many times. The V gene is TRBV28, the J gene TRBJ2-3; possibly TRBD1 or TRBD2 for D (5 bases each). The CDR3 runs to 18 residues. CDR1 is MDHEN and CDR2 is SYDVKM in the germline V gene. Between the trimmed V and J ends, which lost 5 bases and 0 bases, there was a span of 21 bases. The CDR3 loop is CASSPTLWGTGSTDTQYF. The CDR3 DNA reads as TGTGCCAGCAGTCCCACCCTCTGGGGGACGGGTAGCACAGATACGCAGTATTTT.